Shown below are 24 T cell receptor beta chains from a single sample sequenced in a study of CD8+CD57+ T cells in acquired aplastic anemia. Sequenced patients had shown CD8+CD57+ cell expansion by flow cytometry. The template for TCR beta VDJ and CDR3 sequence profiling was genomic DNA. TCRdb processed the reads anew with MiXCR; each CDR3 protein has one entry. The repertoire holds fewer than 80,000 distinct CDR3 sequences, with around 70% as singletons. Sequencing input: sorted CD4+, CD8+, or CD8+CD57+ T cells (not recorded which) from PBMCs. The receptor set was obtained from a human donor with aplastic anemia.

The CDR3 reads CASSIGYRDSEQFF. For the CDR3, the DNA is TGTGCCAGTAGTATAGGTTACAGGGATAGTGAGCAGTTCTTC. The V and J genes are TRBV19 and TRBJ2-1, with D tentatively TRBD1 (6 bases). Germline loops: CDR1 LNHDA, CDR2 SQIVND (reference sequence). The CDR3 consists of 14 residues. V dropped 1 base and J dropped 9 bases, with 13 bases sitting between them.

The genes are TRBV20-1 and TRBJ2-6; perhaps D is TRBD1 or TRBD2 (5 bases each). Trimming took 5 bases from V and 0 from J, leaving 14 bases between them. This CDR3 comprises 16 residues. From germline, CDR1 is DFQATT and CDR2 SNEGSKA (reference sequence). The CDR3 loop is CSADGAPPSGANVLTF. CDR3 in DNA: TGCAGTGCTGACGGGGCGCCGCCCTCTGGGGCCAACGTCCTGACTTTC.

The DNA for the CDR3 is TGTGCCAGCAGCTTAGATGCTAGCGGGAGCGATGAGCAGTTCTTC. Residues: CASSLDASGSDEQFF. The V call is TRBV11-2, the J call TRBJ2-1; 10 bases are shared with TRBD2. Germline lookup yields CDR1 SGHAT and CDR2 FQNNGV. This CDR3 has 15 amino acids. Losses at the gene ends were 0 bases for V and 8 bases for J; bases not matched to a gene: 4. Full variable domain (remainder filled in from reference TRBV11-2 and TRBJ2-1): EAGVAQSPRYKIIEKRQSVAFWCNPISGHATLYWYQQILGQGPKLLIQFQNNGVVDDSQLPKDRFSAERLKGVDSTLKIQPAKLEDSAVYLCASSLDASGSDEQFFGPGTRLTVL.

The chain recombines TRBV2 with TRBJ1-4; a possible D gene is TRBD1 (5 bases). V dropped 6 bases and J dropped 5 bases, with 13 bases sitting between them. Germline CDR1 and CDR2: SNHLY and FYNNEI. The CDR3 extends over 14 amino acids. The CDR3 sequence: CASRWEGLNEKLFF. DNA of the CDR3: TGTGCCAGCAGATGGGAGGGACTAAATGAAAAACTGTTTTTT.

The chain has TRBV5-1 and TRBJ2-3, with a possible D match to TRBD1 (6 bases). CDR1 is SGHRS, CDR2 YFSETQ, per germline. The CDR3 covers 14 residues. The ends were cut back, 2 bases at V and 2 bases at J, with 9 bases in the middle. CDR3 protein: CASSFRQATDTQYF. CDR3 sequence (DNA): TGCGCCAGCAGCTTTAGACAGGCCACAGATACGCAGTATTTT.

The J gene is TRBJ1-2, the V gene TRBV25-1, with TRBD1 identical over 7 bases. The CDR3 contains 15 residues. Germline-derived CDR1 and CDR2 are MGHDK and SYGVNS. V shed 6 bases, J shed 4 bases, and the junction held 11 bases outside the gene matches. This CDR3 reads CASSGGTVGFYGYTF. DNA of the CDR3: TGTGCCAGCAGCGGCGGGACAGTGGGCTTCTATGGCTACACCTTC.

The chain combines TRBV29-1 with TRBJ1-1; possible D gene TRBD1, 5 bases. Per germline, CDR1 SQVTM and CDR2 ANQGSEA. Trimming removed 6 bases from V and 0 bases from J, with 23 bases in between. The CDR3 is 17 amino acids. CDR3 sequence (DNA): TGCAGCGTCAAGGGGACGGGCCTCCGTTCAGTGAACACTGAAGCTTTCTTT. This codes for CSVKGTGLRSVNTEAFF.

J is TRBJ1-1 and V is TRBV7-9, with TRBD1 as a possible D gene (6 bases). V dropped 5 bases and J dropped 3 bases, with 10 bases sitting between them. This CDR3 has 13 amino acids. From germline, CDR1 is SEHNR and CDR2 FQNEAQ (reference sequence). The DNA for the CDR3 is TGTGCCAGCAGCCGACAGGCGGACACTGAAGCTTTCTTT. Protein: CASSRQADTEAFF.

This clonotype was seen a few times. The CDR3, as DNA: TGTGCCAGTAGTATAGCGACAGGACGCGGCTATGGCTACACCTTC. As protein: CASSIATGRGYGYTF. J is TRBJ1-2 and V is TRBV19, with D possibly TRBD1 on 6 matching bases. The CDR3 length is 15 residues. Germline assignment: CDR1 LNHDA and CDR2 SQIVND (reference sequence). V was trimmed by 1 base and J by 4 bases, leaving 13 bases between them.

The gene calls are TRBV7-6 and TRBJ2-7; 9 positions match TRBD2. Germline V gene sequence: CDR1 SGHVS, CDR2 FNYEAQ. CDR3 length: 16 amino acids. V was pared by 2 bases and J by 6 bases, with 11 bases of the junction left unmatched. CDR3 sequence reads: CASSLRISGRGAEQYF. The DNA for the CDR3 is TGTGCCAGCAGCTTAAGAATTAGCGGGAGAGGAGCCGAGCAGTACTTC. Filled out from reference TRBV7-6 and TRBJ2-7, the complete variable domain reads GAGVSQSPRYKVTKRGQDVALRCDPISGHVSLYWYRQALGQGPEFLTYFNYEAQQDKSGLPNDRFSAERPEGSISTLTIQRTEQRDSAMYRCASSLRISGRGAEQYFGPGTRLTVT.

This rearrangement joins TRBV7-8 to TRBJ2-7, with 9 bases that match TRBD1. The CDR3 runs to 14 residues. With V trimmed by 4 bases and J by 1 base, 2 bases remained unmatched. Germline V CDR1 and CDR2: SGHVS, FQNEAQ. The CDR3 coding sequence is TGTGCCAGCAGCTCGGGACAGGGATCCTACGAGCAGTACTTC. This gives the protein CASSSGQGSYEQYF.

In its sample, this clonotype was seen once. This chain links TRBV7-2 with TRBJ1-2, with 7 positions matching TRBD1. This CDR3 is built from 15 residues. V lost 7 bases, J lost 0 bases, and 8 bases stayed unmatched. CDR1 is SGHTA and CDR2 is FQGNSA in the germline V gene. In DNA form, the CDR3 reads TGTGCCAGCAACCGACAGGGTTTAGCTAACTATGGCTACACCTTC. It specifies CASNRQGLANYGYTF.

With respect to this clonotype: The junction departs from the called germline gene at one end, perhaps through a read error. As DNA, the CDR3 is TGTGCCACCAGGGACAGGGTGAGCGACGAGCAGTACTTT. Translating it yields CATRDRVSDEQYF. The chain joins TRBV24-1 to TRBJ2-7; 8 bases align to TRBD1. CDR1 is KGHDR and CDR2 is SFDVKD in the germline V gene. The CDR3 totals 13 residues.

This clonotype has more than one count but fewer than ten. The gene calls are TRBV30 and TRBJ1-1; D is undetermined. Germline values: CDR1 GTSNPN, CDR2 SVGIG (reference sequence). The CDR3 is 11 residues long. Trimming stripped 0 bases from V and 8 bases from J, with 7 bases between. The CDR3 spells CAWSVGLEAFF. DNA of the CDR3: TGTGCCTGGAGTGTAGGACTAGAAGCTTTCTTT. The full variable domain, its missing parts supplied by reference TRBV30 and TRBJ1-1, is SQTIHQWPATLVQPVGSPLSLECTVEGTSNPNLYWYRQAAGRGLQLLFYSVGIGQISSEVPQNLSASRPQDRQFILSSKKLLLSDSGFYLCAWSVGLEAFFGQGTRLTVV.

The chain has TRBV7-2 and TRBJ2-5; unclear D gene. This CDR3 is 14 amino acids long. The germline V and J ends were trimmed by 6 bases and 5 bases, with 16 bases remaining between them. The germline V gene encodes CDR1 SGHTA and CDR2 FQGNSA. The CDR3, as DNA: TGTGCCAGCAGGCCGCAGTTTGGGCCCGAGACCCAGTACTTC. It is translated as CASRPQFGPETQYF.

V gene TRBV12-3 or TRBV12-4 combines with J gene TRBJ2-7; possible D gene TRBD1, 5 bases. V lost 3 bases and J lost 7, with 16 bases in between. There are 14 residues in the CDR3. CDR3 sequence reads: CASSFWGLSREQYF. As DNA, the CDR3 is TGTGCCAGCAGTTTTTGGGGCCTGTCTCGGGAGCAGTACTTC.

The V gene is TRBV19, the J gene TRBJ1-2; D gene uncertain. The CDR3 has 14 amino acids. The germline V gene encodes CDR1 LNHDA and CDR2 SQIVND (reference sequence). The germline V and J ends were trimmed by 3 bases and 2 bases, with 10 bases remaining between them. The CDR3 nucleotides are TGTGCCAGTAGTATCGTGCGGTCGAACTATGGCTACACCTTC. Encoded protein: CASSIVRSNYGYTF.

V is TRBV2 and J is TRBJ1-2; 9 bases agree with TRBD1. CDR1 and CDR2 from the germline V gene are SNHLY and FYNNEI. V lost 6 bases and J lost 7; bases outside the gene matches: 6. The CDR3 has 13 amino acids. Here the CDR3 reads CASSGDRVSGYTF. The CDR3 DNA reads as TGTGCCAGCAGCGGGGACAGGGTATCTGGCTACACCTTC.

The chain uses TRBV5-5 and TRBJ1-6, with TRBD1 matching 7 bases. The CDR3 sequence is 14 residues long. The V gene end was trimmed by 4 bases and the J gene end by 7 bases; junction bases not matched to a gene: 5. The V gene's germline CDR1 is SGHKS and CDR2 YYEKEE (reference sequence). The CDR3 reads CASSQGTENSPLHF. The CDR3 DNA follows: TGTGCCAGCAGCCAAGGGACAGAGAATTCACCCCTCCACTTT.

The chain is built from TRBV24-1 and TRBJ2-6; D remains ambiguous. This CDR3 comprises 16 residues. Trimming left V 1 base short and J 0 bases short, with 6 bases between. Germline lookup yields CDR1 KGHDR and CDR2 SFDVKD. The CDR3 region is CATSDLSGSGANVLTF. The CDR3 DNA sequence: TGTGCCACCAGTGATTTATCAGGCTCTGGGGCCAACGTCCTGACTTTC.

This sequence joins TRBV20-1 and TRBJ2-7; no definite D call. The CDR3 has 13 residues. V was clipped by 4 bases and J by 2 bases, with 12 bases between them. Germline V gene lookup returns CDR1 DFQATT and CDR2 SNEGSKA (reference sequence). CDR3 DNA: TGCAGTGCTATCGCTCCCGAAACCTACGAGCAGTACTTC. The encoded protein is CSAIAPETYEQYF.

Regarding this clonotype: The conserved final phenylalanine or tryptophan is absent from the CDR3, which likely points to a read error. The gene calls are TRBV11-2 and TRBJ2-1, with TRBD2 matching 10 bases. V gave up 0 bases and J gave up 8 bases; unmatched junction bases: 4. From germline, CDR1 is SGHAT and CDR2 FQNNGV. The CDR3 is made up of 15 amino acids. CDR3 amino acids: CASSLDASGSDEQFL. CDR3 nucleotides: TGTGCCAGCAGCTTAGATGCTAGCGGGAGCGATGAGCAGTTCCTC.

The chain employs TRBV7-9 and TRBJ1-1; D not certain. This CDR3 is built from 12 residues. Germline V gene lookup returns CDR1 SEHNR and CDR2 FQNEAQ (reference sequence). Trimming took 1 base from V and 3 from J, leaving 3 bases between them. For the CDR3, the DNA is TGTGCCAGCAGCTTAGAAGACACTGAAGCTTTCTTT. It yields the protein CASSLEDTEAFF.

This clonotype was counted only a few times. This rearrangement joins TRBV7-2 to TRBJ2-3; D is unresolved. The CDR3 has 12 amino acids. V dropped 5 bases and J dropped 2 bases, with 5 bases sitting between them. Germline V gene sequence: CDR1 SGHTA, CDR2 FQGNSA. The CDR3 region is CASSLDTDTQYF. DNA for the CDR3: TGTGCCAGCAGCCTGGACACAGATACGCAGTATTTT.